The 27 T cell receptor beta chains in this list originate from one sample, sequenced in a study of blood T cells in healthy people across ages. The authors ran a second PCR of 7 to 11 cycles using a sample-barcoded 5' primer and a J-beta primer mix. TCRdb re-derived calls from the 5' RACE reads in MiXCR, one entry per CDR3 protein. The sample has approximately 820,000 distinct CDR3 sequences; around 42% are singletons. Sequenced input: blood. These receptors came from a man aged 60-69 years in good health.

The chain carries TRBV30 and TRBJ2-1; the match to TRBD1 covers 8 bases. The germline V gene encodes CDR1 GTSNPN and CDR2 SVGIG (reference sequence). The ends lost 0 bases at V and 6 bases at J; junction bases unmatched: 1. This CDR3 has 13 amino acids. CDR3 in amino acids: CAWSVQGGNEQFF. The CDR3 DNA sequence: TGTGCCTGGAGTGTACAGGGGGGCAATGAGCAGTTCTTC.

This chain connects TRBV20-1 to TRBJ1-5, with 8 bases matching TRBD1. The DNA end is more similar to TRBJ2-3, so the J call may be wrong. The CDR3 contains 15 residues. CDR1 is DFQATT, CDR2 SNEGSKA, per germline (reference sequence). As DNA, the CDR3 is TGCAGTGCTAGCGGACAGGGTCGGGGCAATCAGCCCCAGTATTTT. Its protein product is CSASGQGRGNQPQYF.

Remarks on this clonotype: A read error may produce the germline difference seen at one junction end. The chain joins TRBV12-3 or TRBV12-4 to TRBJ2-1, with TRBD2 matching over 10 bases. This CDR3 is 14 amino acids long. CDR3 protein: CASSVAGGPNEQFF. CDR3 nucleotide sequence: TGTGCCAGCAGTGTAGCGGGGGGCCCGAATGAGCAGTTCTTC.

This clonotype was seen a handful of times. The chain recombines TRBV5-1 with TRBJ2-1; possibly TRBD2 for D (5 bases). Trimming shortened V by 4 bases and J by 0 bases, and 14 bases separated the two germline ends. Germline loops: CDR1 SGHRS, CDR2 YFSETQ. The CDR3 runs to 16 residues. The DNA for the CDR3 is TGCGCCAGCAGCCCGGACTGGCCTCGCTCCTACAATGAGCAGTTCTTC. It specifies CASSPDWPRSYNEQFF.

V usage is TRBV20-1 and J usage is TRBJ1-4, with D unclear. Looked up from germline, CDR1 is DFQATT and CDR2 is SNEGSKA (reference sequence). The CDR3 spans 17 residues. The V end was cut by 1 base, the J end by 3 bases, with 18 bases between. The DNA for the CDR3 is TGCAGTGCTAGAGCGGAATGGGCAATAGGTTCTAATGAAAAACTGTTTTTT. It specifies CSARAEWAIGSNEKLFF.

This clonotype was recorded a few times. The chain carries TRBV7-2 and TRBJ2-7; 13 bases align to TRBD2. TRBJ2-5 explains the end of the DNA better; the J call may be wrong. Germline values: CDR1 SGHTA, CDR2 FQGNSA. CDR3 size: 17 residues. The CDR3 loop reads CASSLAGLAGVKETQYF. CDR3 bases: TGTGCCAGCAGCTTAGCAGGACTAGCGGGAGTAAAAGAGACCCAGTACTTC.

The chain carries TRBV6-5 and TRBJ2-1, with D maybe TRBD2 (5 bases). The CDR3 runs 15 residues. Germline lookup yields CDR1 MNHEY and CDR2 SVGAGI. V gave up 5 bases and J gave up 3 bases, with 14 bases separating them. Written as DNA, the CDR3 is TGTGCCAGCAGTCTCACCCTCGAGGGCTACAATGAGCAGTTCTTC. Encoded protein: CASSLTLEGYNEQFF.

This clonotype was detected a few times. The CDR3 nucleotides are TGTGCCAGCAGCTTGGATTACAGTAATCTCTACGAGCAGTACTTC. Protein: CASSLDYSNLYEQYF. V gene TRBV5-6 combines with J gene TRBJ2-7; unclear D gene. This CDR3 contains 15 residues. Germline assignment: CDR1 SGHDT and CDR2 YYEEEE. V was cut by 0 bases and J by 3 bases, with 13 bases left in between.

The CDR3 region has the DNA TGTGCCAGCAGCTTAACCCGACAGGGGCCCGGGGAGACCCAGTACTTC. Protein sequence: CASSLTRQGPGETQYF. This chain uses TRBV7-8 with TRBJ2-5; 8 positions agree with TRBD1. V dropped 2 bases and J dropped 5; count of bases not matched to a gene: 10. The germline CDR1 and CDR2 sequences are SGHVS and FQNEAQ. The CDR3 runs 16 residues.

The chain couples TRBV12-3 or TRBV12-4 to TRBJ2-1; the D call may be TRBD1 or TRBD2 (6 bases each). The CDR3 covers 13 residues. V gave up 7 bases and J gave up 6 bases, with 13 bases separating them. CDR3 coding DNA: TGTGCCAGCAACGCCGGGGGCCTCAATGAGCAGTTCTTC. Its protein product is CASNAGGLNEQFF.

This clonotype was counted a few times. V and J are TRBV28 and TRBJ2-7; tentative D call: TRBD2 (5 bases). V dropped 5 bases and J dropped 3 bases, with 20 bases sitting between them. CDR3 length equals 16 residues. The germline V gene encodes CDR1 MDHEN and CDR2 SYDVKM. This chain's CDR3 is CASSTEDRNRIYEQYF. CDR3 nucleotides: TGTGCCAGCAGTACGGAGGACCGGAACAGAATCTACGAGCAGTACTTC.

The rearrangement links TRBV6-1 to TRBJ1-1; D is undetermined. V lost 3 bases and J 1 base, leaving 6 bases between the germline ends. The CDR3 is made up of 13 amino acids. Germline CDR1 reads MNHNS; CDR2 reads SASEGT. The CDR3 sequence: CASSDQPNTEAFF. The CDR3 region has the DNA TGTGCCAGCAGTGACCAACCGAACACTGAAGCTTTCTTT.

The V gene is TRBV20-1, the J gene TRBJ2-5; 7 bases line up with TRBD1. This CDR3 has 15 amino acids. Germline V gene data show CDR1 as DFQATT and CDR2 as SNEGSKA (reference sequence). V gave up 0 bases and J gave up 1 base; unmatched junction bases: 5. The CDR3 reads CSARDYRDSQETQYF. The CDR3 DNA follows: TGCAGTGCTAGAGACTACCGGGACAGCCAAGAGACCCAGTACTTC.

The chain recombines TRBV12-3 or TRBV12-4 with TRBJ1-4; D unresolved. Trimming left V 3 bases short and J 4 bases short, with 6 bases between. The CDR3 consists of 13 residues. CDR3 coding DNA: TGTGCCAGCAGTTTGCAGATTAATGAAAAACTGTTTTTT. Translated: CASSLQINEKLFF.

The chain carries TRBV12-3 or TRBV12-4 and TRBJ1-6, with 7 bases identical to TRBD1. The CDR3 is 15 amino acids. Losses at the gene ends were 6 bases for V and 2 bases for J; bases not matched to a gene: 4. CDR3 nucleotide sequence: TGTGCCAGCAGAGCAGGGGGGACCTATAATTCACCCCTCCACTTT. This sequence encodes CASRAGGTYNSPLHF.

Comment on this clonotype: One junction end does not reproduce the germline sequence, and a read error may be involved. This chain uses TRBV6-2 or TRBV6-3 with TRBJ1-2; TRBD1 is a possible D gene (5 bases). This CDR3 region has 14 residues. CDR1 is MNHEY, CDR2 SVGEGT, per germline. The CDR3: CAGSGRDGNYGYTF. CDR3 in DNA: TGTGCCGGCAGCGGAAGGGACGGTAACTATGGCTACACCTTC.

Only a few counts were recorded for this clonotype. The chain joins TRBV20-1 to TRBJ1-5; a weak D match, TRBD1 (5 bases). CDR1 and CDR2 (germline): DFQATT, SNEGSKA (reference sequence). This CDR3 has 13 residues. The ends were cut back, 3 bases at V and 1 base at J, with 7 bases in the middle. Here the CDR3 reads CSASRGSNQPQHF. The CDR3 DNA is TGCAGTGCTAGCCGGGGGAGCAATCAGCCCCAGCATTTT.

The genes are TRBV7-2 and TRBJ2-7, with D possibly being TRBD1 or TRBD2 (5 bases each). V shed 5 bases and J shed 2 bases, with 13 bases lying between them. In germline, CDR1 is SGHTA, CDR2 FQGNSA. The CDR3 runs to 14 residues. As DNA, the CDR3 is TGTGCCAGCAGCCACGAGGGGTGGGCCTACGAGCAGTACGTC. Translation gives CASSHEGWAYEQYV.

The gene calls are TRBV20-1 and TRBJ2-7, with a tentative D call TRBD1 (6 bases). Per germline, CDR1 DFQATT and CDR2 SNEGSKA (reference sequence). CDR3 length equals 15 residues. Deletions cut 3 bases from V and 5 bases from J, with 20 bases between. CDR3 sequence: CSASPFRDKTNEQYF. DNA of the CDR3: TGCAGTGCTAGCCCGTTTCGGGACAAAACAAACGAGCAGTACTTC.

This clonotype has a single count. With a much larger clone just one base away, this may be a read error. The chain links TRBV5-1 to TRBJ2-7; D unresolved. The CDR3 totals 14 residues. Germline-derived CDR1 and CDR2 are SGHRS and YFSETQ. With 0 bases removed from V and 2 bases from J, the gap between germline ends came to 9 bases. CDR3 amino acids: CASSLEGKAYEQYF. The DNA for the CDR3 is TGCGCCAGCAGCTTGGAGGGCAAGGCCTACGAGCAGTACTTC.

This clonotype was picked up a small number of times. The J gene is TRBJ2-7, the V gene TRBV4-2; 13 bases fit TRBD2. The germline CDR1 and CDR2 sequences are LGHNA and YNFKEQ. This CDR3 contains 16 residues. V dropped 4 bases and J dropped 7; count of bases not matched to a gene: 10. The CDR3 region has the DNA TGTGCCAGCAGCCTCCGGGCACTAGCGGGGGGGTATGAGCAGTACTTC. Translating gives CASSLRALAGGYEQYF.

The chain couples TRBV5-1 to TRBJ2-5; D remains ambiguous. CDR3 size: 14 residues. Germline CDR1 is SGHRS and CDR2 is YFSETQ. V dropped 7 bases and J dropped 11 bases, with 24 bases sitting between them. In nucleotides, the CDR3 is TGCGCCAGCGCGCCGGCGGTTGATCACGATGAGCAGTACTTC. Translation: CASAPAVDHDEQYF.

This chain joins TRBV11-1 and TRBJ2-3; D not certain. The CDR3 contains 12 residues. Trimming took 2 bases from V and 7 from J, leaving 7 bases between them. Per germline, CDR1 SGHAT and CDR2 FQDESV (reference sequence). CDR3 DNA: TGTGCCAGCAGCTTACTTTCATATACGCAGTATTTT. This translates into CASSLLSYTQYF.

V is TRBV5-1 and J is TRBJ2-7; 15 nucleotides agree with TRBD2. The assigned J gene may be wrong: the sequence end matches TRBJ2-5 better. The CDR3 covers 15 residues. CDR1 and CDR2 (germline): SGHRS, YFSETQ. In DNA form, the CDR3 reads TGCGCCAGCCCGGGACTAGCGGGGGGTAGAGAGACCCAGTACTTC. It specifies CASPGLAGGRETQYF.

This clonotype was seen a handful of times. The CDR3 reads CASSDIRTVETQYF. For the CDR3, the DNA is TGTGCCAGCAGCGATATCCGGACTGTCGAGACCCAGTACTTC. This chain links TRBV14 with TRBJ2-5, with D possibly TRBD2 on 5 matching bases. Germline V lookup: CDR1 SGHDN, CDR2 FVKESK. V gave up 5 bases and J gave up 5 bases, with 15 bases separating them. The CDR3 is 14 residues long.

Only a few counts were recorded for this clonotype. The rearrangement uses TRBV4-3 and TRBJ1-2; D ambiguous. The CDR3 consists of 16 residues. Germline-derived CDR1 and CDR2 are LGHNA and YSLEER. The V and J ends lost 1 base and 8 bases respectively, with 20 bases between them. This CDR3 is CASSQVGREPTRGYTF. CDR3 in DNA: TGCGCCAGCAGCCAAGTAGGCAGAGAGCCAACGAGGGGCTACACCTTC.

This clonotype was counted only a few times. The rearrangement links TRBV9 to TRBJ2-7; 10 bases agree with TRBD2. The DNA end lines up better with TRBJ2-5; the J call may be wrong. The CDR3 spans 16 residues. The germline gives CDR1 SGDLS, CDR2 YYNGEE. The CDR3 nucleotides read TGTGCCAGCAGCGTAGGTTGGACTAGCGGCTTGGAGACCCAGTACTTC. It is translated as CASSVGWTSGLETQYF.